This TCR beta chain was captured in a study of shared clonotypes between healthy human individuals. Genomic DNA of each subset was evenly split across several immunoSEQ plates. This table comes from immunoSEQ multiplex PCR, and its TCRdb copy is limited to in-frame clones, with some not included. This table has around 1,100,000 clones, 70% to 85% appearing once. Study observations and caveats: Clonotype sharing among donors, it was expected, would be affected by sequencing depth. Naive subsets usually exceeded memory subsets in estimated richness.

The V gene end was trimmed by 3 bases and the J gene end by 4 bases; junction bases not matched to a gene: 7. Per the germline V gene, CDR1 is SGDLS and CDR2 is YYNGEE. The CDR3 sequence is 17 residues long. A remark on this clone: The target antigen is unknown.

Within Nashville, Tennessee resided all donors, each a Caucasian adult. J is TRBJ2-2 and V is TRBV9; TRBD1 matches at 12 bases. This TCR was recovered from a man aged 18-30 years in good health. Some clones in this sample may be carry-over from other donors' samples. Specimen: memory CD4+ T cells from PBMCs. Subset described: CD45RA-negative fraction. CDR3 sequence reads: CASSAPGTGGSTGELFF. The CDR3 bases are TGTGCCAGCAGCGCCCCAGGGACAGGGGGCTCCACCGGGGAGCTGTTTTTT.